Listed below are T cell receptor beta chains from one sample, sequenced in a study of memory B cells and T cells in multiple sclerosis. Profiling relied on immunoSEQ multiplex PCR, and the TCRdb table lists in-frame clones only, not all of them. The sample yields approximately 14,000 clones, 69% seen once. Sample: memory (CD45RO+) CD4+ T cells from blood. These receptors were obtained from a human donor with multiple sclerosis. CDR3s include the opening cysteine and the closing phenylalanine or tryptophan. D genes are given only for firm matches. The size of a clone is reported for some rows only, either as once, few or many, or as a class for expanded clones.

>TRBV9|.|TRBD1|TRBJ1-4
CASSMGTASNEKLFF
TGTGCCAGCAGCATGGGGACAGCGTCTAATGAAAAACTGTTTTTT
>TRBV30|.|.|TRBJ2-5
CAWSDRQETRYF
TGTGCCTGGAGTGACAGGCAAGAGACCCGGTACTTC
>TRBV19|few|TRBD1|TRBJ1-5
CASSPRQGAVNQPQHF
TGTGCCAGTAGTCCTAGACAGGGGGCGGTTAATCAGCCCCAGCATTTT
>TRBV6-5|few|TRBD1|TRBJ1-2
CASSSTGAYGYTF
TGTGCCAGCAGTTCCACAGGGGCCTATGGCTACACCTTC
>TRBV6-1|.|.|TRBJ2-1
CASSATALYNEQFF
TGTGCCAGCAGTGCGACAGCGCTATACAATGAGCAGTTCTTC
>TRBV5-1|.|.|TRBJ2-2
CATILKGWTTDTGELFF
TGCGCCACCATCCTTAAGGGATGGACTACCGACACCGGGGAGCTGTTTTTT
>TRBV9|.|.|TRBJ1-1
CASSGGTLGNTEAFF
TGTGCCAGCAGCGGGGGCACCCTAGGGAACACTGAAGCTTTCTTT
>TRBV5-1|.|TRBD1|TRBJ1-1
CASSSQQGEAEAFF
TGCGCCAGCAGCTCTCAACAGGGGGAAGCTGAAGCTTTCTTT
>TRBV28|.|TRBD1|TRBJ1-5
CASSPMGQIINQPQHF
TGTGCCAGCAGTCCCATGGGACAGATCATCAATCAGCCCCAGCATTTT
>TRBV10-1|.|.|TRBJ1-1
CASSEPGNTEAFF
TGCGCCAGCAGTGAACCGGGGAACACTGAAGCTTTCTTT
>TRBV5-6|few|.|TRBJ1-5
CASSLGGNPNQPQHF
TGTGCCAGCAGCTTGGGTGGCAATCCCAATCAGCCCCAGCATTTT
>TRBV7-2|few|TRBD2|TRBJ2-4
CASSPRGAKYIQYF
TGTGCCAGCAGCCCGCGGGGGGCCAAATACATTCAGTACTTC
>TRBV5-1|.|TRBD2|TRBJ2-5
CASSLGFTSGQETQYF
TGCGCCAGCAGCTTGGGTTTCACTAGCGGACAAGAGACCCAGTACTTC
>TRBV2|few|.|TRBJ1-2
CASSEARTVGGYTF
TGTGCCAGCAGTGAAGCAAGGACAGTTGGGGGCTACACCTTC
>TRBV7-8|.|.|TRBJ2-5
CASSLVDLTETQYF
TGTGCCAGCAGCTTAGTGGACTTGACAGAGACCCAGTACTTC